Listed here is a single TCR beta chain. The data stem from a study of blood T cell repertoires in COVID-19. Study details: Samples representing acute and convalescent COVID-19 were sourced from the United States, Italy and Spain. In each case, the material was cDNA or gDNA derived from T cells, B-cell-depleted T cells, or PBMCs.

As processed by the authors: Amplified reference gene primers provided the basis for estimating nucleated cell counts. TCRdb keeps only in-frame clones here, not all; method: immunoSEQ multiplex PCR. Clonal size and the V and J genes are those of that table, whereas D and trimming came from the DNA. The table includes under 200,000 clones, around 90% detected once. Germline-derived CDR1 and CDR2 are KGHSH and LQKENI. V was shortened by 6 bases and J by 5 bases, with 13 bases between the two germline ends. The CDR3 is 13 residues long. This rearrangement joins TRBV18 to TRBJ2-5; D gene ambiguous. Sequenced: peripheral blood. The source is a middle-aged man with active or convalescent COVID-19. In DNA, the CDR3 is TGTGCCAGCTCTCGTACAGACGAGGAGACCCAGTACTTC. Amino acid sequence: CASSRTDEETQYF.